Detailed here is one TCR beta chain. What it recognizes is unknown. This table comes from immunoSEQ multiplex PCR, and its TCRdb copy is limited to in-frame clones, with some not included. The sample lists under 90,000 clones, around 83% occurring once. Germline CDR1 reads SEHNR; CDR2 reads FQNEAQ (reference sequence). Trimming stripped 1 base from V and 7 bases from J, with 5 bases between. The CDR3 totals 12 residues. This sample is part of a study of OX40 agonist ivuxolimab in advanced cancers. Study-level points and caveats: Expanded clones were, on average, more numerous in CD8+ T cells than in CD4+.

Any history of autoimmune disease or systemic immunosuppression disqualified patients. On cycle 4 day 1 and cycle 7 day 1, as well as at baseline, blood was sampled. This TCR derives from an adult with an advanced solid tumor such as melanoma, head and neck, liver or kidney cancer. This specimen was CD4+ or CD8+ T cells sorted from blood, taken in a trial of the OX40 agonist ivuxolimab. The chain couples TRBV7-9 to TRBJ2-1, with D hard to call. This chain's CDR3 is CASSLEVNEQFF. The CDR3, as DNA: TGTGCCAGCAGCTTAGAAGTGAATGAGCAGTTCTTC.